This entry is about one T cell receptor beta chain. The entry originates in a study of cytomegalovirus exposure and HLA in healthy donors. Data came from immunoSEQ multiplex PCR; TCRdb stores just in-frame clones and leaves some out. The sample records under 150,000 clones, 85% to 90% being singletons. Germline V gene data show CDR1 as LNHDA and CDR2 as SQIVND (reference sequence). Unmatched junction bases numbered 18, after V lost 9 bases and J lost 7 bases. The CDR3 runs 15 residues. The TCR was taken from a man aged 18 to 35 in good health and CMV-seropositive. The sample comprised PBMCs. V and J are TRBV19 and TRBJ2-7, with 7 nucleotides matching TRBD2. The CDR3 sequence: CASSTGEDGREEQYF. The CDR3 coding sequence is TGTGCCAGCTCGACTGGAGAGGATGGGCGGGAGGAGCAGTACTTC.